The present T cell receptor (beta chain) was sequenced within a study of identical twins. TCRdb passed the 5' RACE reads through MiXCR, listing each CDR3 protein once. Among approximately 220,000 distinct CDR3 sequences listed, around 7.6% were seen once. As regards this clonotype: What it binds is unknown.

V gave up 0 bases and J gave up 5 bases; unmatched junction bases: 6. From germline, CDR1 is SGHRS and CDR2 YFSETQ. The CDR3 consists of 15 residues. Whole-study results and caveats: The same donors were not followed; conclusions instead depended on cross-sectional statistical analysis. High-abundance cord blood beta clonotypes had fewer insertions; memory repertoires showed none.

This sample also belongs to another study, concerning yellow fever vaccine responses in identical twins.

Sequencing was done on a sample of CD8+ T cells sorted from blood. The receptor's source is a woman between 18 and 29 years old in good health. V usage is TRBV5-1 and J usage is TRBJ2-5, with 8 bases that match TRBD1. DNA for the CDR3: TGCGCCAGCAGCTTGGCCGGAGACAGGGGTGAGACCCAGTACTTC. This codes for CASSLAGDRGETQYF.